Given below is one T cell receptor beta chain in context. Its antigen is not known. The CDR3 length is 12 residues. V was clipped by 5 bases and J by 2 bases, with 7 bases between them. Germline V gene sequence: CDR1 WSHSY, CDR2 SAAADI. This sample stems from a study of shared clonotypes between healthy human individuals. Overall study: Each donor had three CD4 naive, three CD4 memory, two CD8 naive and one CD8 memory plate. Notes on the study in general: Since donors were few, the genetic and exposure-history diversity represented was limited. It was anticipated that sequencing depth would influence how many clonotypes donors shared.

The repertoire was sequenced with immunoSEQ multiplex PCR; TCRdb's copy has only in-frame clones and lacks some. The table shows around 650,000 clones, with approximately 96% occurring only once. It was CD45RO-negative cells, positively selected for CCR7, that made up naive CD8 cells, with terminally differentiated effector memory CD45RA+ cells excluded. The gene calls are TRBV10-2 and TRBJ2-7; D unresolved. Input material: naive CD8+ T cells sorted from blood. This clonotype originated in a woman aged 25 to 39 in good health. The CDR3 sequence: CASSPLAYEQYF. CDR3 DNA: TGCGCCAGCAGTCCTCTTGCCTACGAGCAGTACTTC.